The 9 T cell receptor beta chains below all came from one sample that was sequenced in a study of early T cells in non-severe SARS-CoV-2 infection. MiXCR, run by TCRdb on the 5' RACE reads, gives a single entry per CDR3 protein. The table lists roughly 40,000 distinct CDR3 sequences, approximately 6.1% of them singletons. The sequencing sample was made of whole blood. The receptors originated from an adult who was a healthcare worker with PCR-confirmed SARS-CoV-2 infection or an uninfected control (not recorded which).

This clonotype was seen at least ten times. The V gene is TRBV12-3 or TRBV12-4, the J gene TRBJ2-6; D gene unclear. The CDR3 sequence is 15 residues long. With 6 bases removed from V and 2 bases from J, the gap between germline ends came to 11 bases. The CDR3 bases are TGTGCCAGCAGCAGAGGTCTTACTGGGGCCAACGTCCTGACTTTC. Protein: CASSRGLTGANVLTF.

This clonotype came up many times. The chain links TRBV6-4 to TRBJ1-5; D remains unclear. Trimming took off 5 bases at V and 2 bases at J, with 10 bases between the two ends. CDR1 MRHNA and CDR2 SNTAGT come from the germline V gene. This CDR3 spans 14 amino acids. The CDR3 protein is CASSPAFGNQPQHF. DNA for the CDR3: TGTGCCAGCAGTCCCGCGTTTGGCAATCAGCCCCAGCATTTT.

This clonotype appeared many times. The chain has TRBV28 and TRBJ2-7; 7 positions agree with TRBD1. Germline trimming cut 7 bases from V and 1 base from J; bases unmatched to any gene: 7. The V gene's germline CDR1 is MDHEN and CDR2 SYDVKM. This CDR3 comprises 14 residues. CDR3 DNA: TGTGCCAGCACCTTTACACAGGGGTCCTACGAGCAGTACTTC. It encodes CASTFTQGSYEQYF. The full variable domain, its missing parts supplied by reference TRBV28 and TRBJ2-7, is DVKVTQSSRYLVKRTGEKVFLECVQDMDHENMFWYRQDPGLGLRLIYFSYDVKMKEKGDIPEGYSVSREKKERFSLILESASTNQTSMYLCASTFTQGSYEQYFGPGTRLTVT.

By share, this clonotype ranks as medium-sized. The CDR3 spells CASSVLAGPTDTQYF. The DNA of the CDR3 is TGTGCCAGCAGCGTTCTAGCGGGGCCCACAGATACGCAGTATTTT. The chain uses TRBV9 and TRBJ2-3; 9 bases match TRBD2. This CDR3 comprises 15 residues. With V trimmed by 2 bases and J by 2 bases, 3 bases remained unmatched. Germline lookup yields CDR1 SGDLS and CDR2 YYNGEE.

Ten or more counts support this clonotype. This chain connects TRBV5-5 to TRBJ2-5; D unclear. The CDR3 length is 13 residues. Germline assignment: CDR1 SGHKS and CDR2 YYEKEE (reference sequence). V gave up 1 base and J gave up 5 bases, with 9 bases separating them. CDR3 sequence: CASSLNAWETQYF. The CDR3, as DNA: TGTGCCAGCAGCTTGAATGCGTGGGAGACCCAGTACTTC.

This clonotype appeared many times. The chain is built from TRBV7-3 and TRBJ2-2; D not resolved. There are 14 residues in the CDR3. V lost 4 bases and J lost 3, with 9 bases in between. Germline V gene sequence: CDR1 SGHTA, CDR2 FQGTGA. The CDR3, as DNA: TGTGCCAGCAGCTCCCTGAGTTACACCGGGGAGCTGTTTTTT. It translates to CASSSLSYTGELFF.

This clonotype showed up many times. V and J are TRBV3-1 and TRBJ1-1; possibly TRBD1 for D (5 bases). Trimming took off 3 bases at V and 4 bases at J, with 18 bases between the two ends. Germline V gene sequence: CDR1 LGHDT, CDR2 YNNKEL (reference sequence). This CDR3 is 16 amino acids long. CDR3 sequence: CASSQGLTDRGTEAFF. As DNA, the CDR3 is TGTGCCAGCAGCCAGGGGCTGACAGATCGGGGCACTGAAGCTTTCTTT.

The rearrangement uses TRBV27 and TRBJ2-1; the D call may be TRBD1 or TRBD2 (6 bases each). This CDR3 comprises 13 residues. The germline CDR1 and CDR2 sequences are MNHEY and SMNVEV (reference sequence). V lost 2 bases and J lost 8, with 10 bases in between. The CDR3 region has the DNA TGTGCCAGCAGTTTAAGTGGGGGGCATGAGCAGTTCTTC. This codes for CASSLSGGHEQFF.

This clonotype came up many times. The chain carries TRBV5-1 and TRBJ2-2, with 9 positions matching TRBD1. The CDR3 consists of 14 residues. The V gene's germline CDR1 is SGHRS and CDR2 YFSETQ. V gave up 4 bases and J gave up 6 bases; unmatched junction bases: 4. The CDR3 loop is CASSLQGASGELFF. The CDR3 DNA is TGCGCCAGCAGCCTACAGGGGGCCTCCGGGGAGCTGTTTTTT.